The clone carrying this T cell receptor beta chain has just a few counts. No antigen is known for it. This record belongs to a study of T-cell memory formation after mild COVID-19. Study outcomes and limitations: Pre-infection memory harbored some responding clones, suggesting cross-reactive memory joined. Clones which contracted sat mainly in CM and EM if CD4+, and in EMRA if CD8+. A second wave of clones peaked on day 37, and their SARS-CoV-2 specificity went unconfirmed.

Libraries for TCRalpha and TCRbeta carried sample barcodes and unique molecular identifiers via 5'RACE. TCRdb processed the 5' RACE reads anew with MiXCR; each CDR3 protein has one entry. The table includes about 360,000 distinct CDR3 sequences, under 15% detected once. In germline, CDR1 is KGHSY, CDR2 FQNENV. The CDR3 is 15 amino acids. V lost 0 bases to trimming and J lost 2 bases, with 8 bases between them. Input material: PBMCs or a T cell subset sorted from them (not recorded which). The chain links TRBV16 to TRBJ1-5; D is unresolved. This TCR was sampled from a man between 18 and 35 years old who had mild COVID-19 (a few samples of this study predate the infection). Cell type and time point are not known. CDR3 bases: TGTGCCAGCAGCCAATCAGTGATGGGCAATCAGCCCCAGCATTTT. This sequence encodes CASSQSVMGNQPQHF. Based on the CDR3 plus reference TRBV16 and TRBJ1-5, the full variable domain is GEEVAQTPKHLVRGEGQKAKLYCAPIKGHSYVFWYQQVLKNEFKFLISFQNENVFDETGMPKERFSAKCLPNSPCSLEIQATKLEDSAVYFCASSQSVMGNQPQHFGDGTRLSIL.